The 29 T cell receptor beta chains reported below all come from one sample, sequenced in a study of blood T cell repertoires in COVID-19. TCRdb's table, derived via immunoSEQ multiplex PCR, lists solely in-frame clones and lacks some. The sample lists roughly 58,000 clones; around 66% were seen once. Material: PBMCs or T cells enriched from blood (not recorded which). All receptors derive from an older woman who had been exposed to COVID-19.

The J gene is TRBJ1-2, the V gene TRBV7-9; 8 nucleotides match TRBD1. CDR3 length: 16 residues. V dropped 5 bases and J dropped 4; count of bases not matched to a gene: 12. Per germline, CDR1 SEHNR and CDR2 FQNEAQ (reference sequence). The CDR3 region has the DNA TGTGCCAGCAGCCCATCCTGGGGAACAGGGGGCTATGGCTACACCTTC. Residues: CASSPSWGTGGYGYTF.

In this sample, this clone turned up once. The chain links TRBV15 to TRBJ2-3; TRBD2 might be the D (5 bases). V shed 5 bases and J shed 8 bases, with 14 bases lying between them. Germline lookup yields CDR1 LNHNV and CDR2 YYDKDF (reference sequence). The CDR3 length is 13 residues. CDR3 amino acids: CATSPETTGTQYF. The DNA for the CDR3 is TGTGCCACCAGCCCAGAGACTACTGGTACGCAGTATTTT.

The chain recombines TRBV24-1 with TRBJ1-3, with D possibly matching TRBD1 (5 bases). Germline V gene data show CDR1 as KGHDR and CDR2 as SFDVKD. The CDR3 is made up of 17 amino acids. V was cut by 9 bases and J by 2 bases, with 22 bases left in between. The DNA for the CDR3 is TGTGCCACCTCCCCCGGCCGGGGGAAGGTACCTGGAAACACCATATATTTT. It codes for CATSPGRGKVPGNTIYF.

J is TRBJ1-3 and V is TRBV16; D uncertain. Germline assignment: CDR1 KGHSY and CDR2 FQNENV. The V end was cut by 4 bases, the J end by 0 bases, with 10 bases between. The CDR3 contains 15 residues. CDR3 amino acids: CASSRGSNSGNTIYF. CDR3 sequence (DNA): TGTGCCAGCAGCCGAGGGTCGAACTCTGGAAACACCATATATTTT.

The chain couples TRBV29-1 to TRBJ1-6, with a tentative D call TRBD1 (5 bases). The germline V gene has CDR1 SQVTM and CDR2 ANQGSEA. This CDR3 has 14 residues. V lost 4 bases and J lost 8, with 15 bases in between. The CDR3 DNA reads TGCAGCGTTGCCCTGCAGGCGGGGGATTCACCCCTCCACTTT. Translating gives CSVALQAGDSPLHF.

The chain recombines TRBV7-9 with TRBJ2-3; possibly TRBD1 for D (7 bases). The CDR3 is 16 residues long. The V gene's germline CDR1 is SEHNR and CDR2 FQNEAQ (reference sequence). The V end was cut by 1 base, the J end by 2 bases, with 13 bases between. For the CDR3, the DNA is TGTGCCAGCAGCTTAGGGCGGGACAGAATCACAGATACGCAGTATTTT. Its translation: CASSLGRDRITDTQYF.

The rearrangement links TRBV24-1 to TRBJ1-1; 10 bases align to TRBD1. Germline CDR1 and CDR2: KGHDR and SFDVKD. The CDR3 loop spans 16 amino acids. V dropped 2 bases and J dropped 1; count of bases not matched to a gene: 3. CDR3 nucleotides: TGTGCCACCAGTGATTCCCGACAGGGGGCGAACACTGAAGCTTTCTTT. It is translated as CATSDSRQGANTEAFF.

The V call is TRBV6-5, the J call TRBJ2-1, with 8 bases lining up with TRBD1. V shed 6 bases and J 6 bases; nucleotides not matched to a gene: 1. The germline V gene encodes CDR1 MNHEY and CDR2 SVGAGI. CDR3 length: 12 residues. CDR3 nucleotide sequence: TGTGCCAGCAGACAGGGGGTCAATGAGCAGTTCTTC. It encodes CASRQGVNEQFF.

The V call is TRBV19, the J call TRBJ2-3; TRBD1 is a possible D gene (6 bases). Trimming shortened V by 0 bases and J by 4 bases, and 17 bases separated the two germline ends. This CDR3 spans 17 amino acids. CDR1 LNHDA and CDR2 SQIVND come from the germline V gene (reference sequence). In DNA form, the CDR3 reads TGTGCCAGTAGTATAGATCCCAGGGGCCGAACCCCAGATACGCAGTATTTT. Protein: CASSIDPRGRTPDTQYF. The full variable domain, in which reference TRBV19 and TRBJ2-3 provide the parts outside the CDR3, is DGGITQSPKYLFRKEGQNVTLSCEQNLNHDAMYWYRQDPGQGLRLIYYSQIVNDFQKGDIAEGYSVSREKKESFPLTVTSAQKNPTAFYLCASSIDPRGRTPDTQYFGPGTRLTVL.

This chain connects TRBV5-1 to TRBJ1-1, with unresolved D. Germline CDR1 is SGHRS and CDR2 is YFSETQ. This CDR3 region has 12 residues. V was shortened by 4 bases and J by 6 bases, with 10 bases between the two germline ends. Here the CDR3 reads CASSDGRSEAFF. The CDR3 DNA follows: TGCGCCAGCAGCGACGGGAGATCTGAAGCTTTCTTT.

This clone occurred a few times. This chain links TRBV15 with TRBJ1-5, with 7 bases matching TRBD1. V lost 6 bases, J lost 7 bases, and 12 bases stayed unmatched. The CDR3 is 15 residues long. CDR1 is LNHNV and CDR2 is YYDKDF in the germline V gene (reference sequence). The CDR3 loop reads CATSLTGEFWQPQHF. The CDR3 nucleotides are TGTGCCACCAGTCTCACAGGGGAATTTTGGCAGCCCCAGCATTTT.

This clone showed up just a few times. The V call is TRBV3-1 (or the pseudogene TRBV3-2), the J call TRBJ1-6, with D possibly TRBD1 on 5 matching bases. Trimming left V 1 base short and J 10 bases short, with 14 bases between. CDR3 length equals 15 residues. Germline CDR1 reads LGHDT; CDR2 reads YNNKEL (reference sequence). The chain's CDR3 is CASSQGALKGSPLHF. CDR3 nucleotide sequence: TGTGCCAGCAGCCAAGGGGCACTAAAGGGGTCACCCCTCCACTTT.

The CDR3 DNA follows: TGTGCCAGCAGCTCCGGGACAAAGGATCAGCCCCAGCATTTT. It encodes CASSSGTKDQPQHF. The V call is TRBV5-4, the J call TRBJ1-5; perhaps TRBD1 as D (6 bases). V was shortened by 3 bases and J by 5 bases, with 12 bases between the two germline ends. Germline loops: CDR1 SGHNT, CDR2 YYREEE (reference sequence). The CDR3 runs 14 residues.

This clone was seen a few times. Here the CDR3 DNA reads TGCGCCAGCAGCCAAGACAGGGGGATAAGCGAGCAGTACTTC. Translating it yields CASSQDRGISEQYF. The chain carries TRBV4-3 and TRBJ2-7; 7 nucleotides line up with TRBD1. CDR3 length equals 14 residues. Unmatched junction bases numbered 5, after V lost 0 bases and J lost 6 bases. Germline-derived CDR1 and CDR2 are LGHNA and YSLEER.

The CDR3 DNA is TGTGCCAGCAGTGAAAATTCAGGGACTAACACCGGGGAGCTGTTTTTT. It codes for CASSENSGTNTGELFF. The genes are TRBV6-1 and TRBJ2-2; D might be TRBD2 (6 bases). In germline, CDR1 is MNHNS, CDR2 SASEGT. This CDR3 region has 16 residues. V lost 2 bases, J lost 2 bases, and 12 bases lay in between.

This chain uses TRBV7-2 with TRBJ2-7; D possibly corresponds to TRBD2 (6 bases). Between the trimmed V and J ends, which lost 4 bases and 0 bases, there was a span of 13 bases. Germline V lookup: CDR1 SGHTA, CDR2 FQGNSA. This CDR3 contains 15 residues. CDR3 DNA: TGTGCCAGCAGCTCCGGCGGGGCCGGCTCCTACGAGCAGTACTTC. It yields the protein CASSSGGAGSYEQYF.

The V gene is TRBV6-5, the J gene TRBJ2-1; possible D gene TRBD2, 6 bases. This CDR3 has 16 amino acids. V shed 2 bases and J shed 8 bases, with 19 bases lying between them. From germline, CDR1 is MNHEY and CDR2 SVGAGI. DNA for the CDR3: TGTGCCAGCAGTTACGAAGCCCGGAGGGCCGGGGATGAGCAGTTCTTC. This gives the protein CASSYEARRAGDEQFF.

V usage is TRBV3-1 (or the pseudogene TRBV3-2) and J usage is TRBJ1-5; 8 bases align to TRBD1. CDR1 LGHDT and CDR2 YNNKEL come from the germline V gene (reference sequence). This CDR3 region has 16 residues. V lost 1 base to trimming and J lost 3 bases; unmatched junction nucleotides: 5. DNA for the CDR3: TGTGCCAGCAGCCAAGGAGGACAGGGACTCAATCAGCCCCAGCATTTT. This encodes CASSQGGQGLNQPQHF.

This chain links TRBV2 with TRBJ2-2, with D tentatively TRBD2 (6 bases). Germline CDR1 is SNHLY and CDR2 is FYNNEI. This CDR3 has 15 amino acids. Between the trimmed V and J ends, which lost 8 bases and 6 bases, there was a span of 19 bases. DNA for the CDR3: TGTGCCAGCGGTAACGGGAGAACGGGGGCCGGGGAGCTGTTTTTT. This translates into CASGNGRTGAGELFF.

The CDR3 nucleotides are TGTGCCAGCACCCCGGACGGACTAAATGGCTACACCTTC. Translated: CASTPDGLNGYTF. The rearrangement links TRBV6-2 or TRBV6-3 to TRBJ1-2; D remains unclear. This CDR3 spans 13 amino acids. V lost 7 bases and J lost 6, with 15 bases in between. The germline V gene has CDR1 MNHEY and CDR2 SVGEGT.

This clone has more than one count but fewer than ten. CDR3 region: CASSLAAERNEQFF. CDR3 coding DNA: TGTGCCAGCAGCTTAGCGGCAGAGCGCAATGAGCAGTTCTTC. The J gene is TRBJ2-1, the V gene TRBV7-9, with D unclear. Germline lookup yields CDR1 SEHNR and CDR2 FQNEAQ (reference sequence). The germline V and J ends were trimmed by 0 bases and 6 bases, with 9 bases remaining between them. The CDR3 has 14 amino acids.

The chain combines TRBV27 with TRBJ2-2; tentatively, D is TRBD2 (5 bases). The CDR3 runs to 13 residues. Trimming cost V 3 bases and J 6 bases, with 8 bases left between them. Germline V gene data show CDR1 as MNHEY and CDR2 as SMNVEV (reference sequence). The chain's CDR3 is CASSFRGSGELFF. The CDR3 DNA reads TGTGCCAGCAGTTTTAGAGGGTCCGGGGAGCTGTTTTTT.

The chain uses TRBV19 and TRBJ1-5; D is undetermined. Per germline, CDR1 LNHDA and CDR2 SQIVND (reference sequence). The CDR3 is 13 residues long. This CDR3 reads CGTAAGLNQPQHF. As DNA, the CDR3 is TGTGGGACGGCGGCGGGGTTAAATCAGCCCCAGCATTTT.

This clone was detected only a few times. This sequence joins TRBV30 and TRBJ2-3; TRBD1 aligns across 7 bases. V dropped 0 bases and J dropped 3; count of bases not matched to a gene: 6. The CDR3 length is 15 residues. Germline lookup yields CDR1 GTSNPN and CDR2 SVGIG (reference sequence). The DNA for the CDR3 is TGTGCCTGGAGTGTACTCAGGGGGATGACAGATACGCAGTATTTT. Translation: CAWSVLRGMTDTQYF.

The V and J genes are TRBV13 and TRBJ2-2; D call uncertain. The V gene's germline CDR1 is PRHDT and CDR2 FYEKMQ (reference sequence). Trimming shortened V by 5 bases and J by 5 bases, and 6 bases separated the two germline ends. The CDR3 loop spans 12 amino acids. The CDR3 DNA reads TGTGCCAGCAGCCCCTCGACCGGGGAGCTGTTTTTT. Translated: CASSPSTGELFF.

V usage is TRBV28 and J usage is TRBJ2-7; the match to TRBD1 covers 8 bases. There are 14 residues in the CDR3. V lost 3 bases to trimming and J lost 5 bases; unmatched junction nucleotides: 6. Germline V gives CDR1 MDHEN, CDR2 SYDVKM. CDR3 coding DNA: TGTGCCAGCAGTTTCCGGGCAGGGGGCAACGAGCAGTACTTC. This sequence encodes CASSFRAGGNEQYF.

The chain combines TRBV12-3 or TRBV12-4 with TRBJ1-2; D might be TRBD1 (5 bases). This CDR3 is 13 amino acids long. V shed 5 bases and J shed 3 bases, with 10 bases lying between them. The CDR3 protein is CASSLTGDYGYTF. The CDR3 DNA sequence: TGTGCCAGCAGTCTCACAGGAGACTATGGCTACACCTTC.

The chain has TRBV2 and TRBJ2-5, with D perhaps TRBD2 (5 bases). The V end lost 1 base, the J end lost 7 bases, and 7 bases lay between the germline ends. This CDR3 has 12 amino acids. Per germline, CDR1 SNHLY and CDR2 FYNNEI. Written as DNA, the CDR3 is TGTGCCAGCAGTGAAGAGCGGTCGACCCAGTACTTC. This encodes CASSEERSTQYF.

A note on this clone: At one end, the junction sequence differs from germline, possibly due to a read error. The chain employs TRBV7-7 and TRBJ1-5; no clear D. The CDR3 runs 15 residues. Germline loops: CDR1 SSHAT, CDR2 FNYEAQ (reference sequence). This CDR3 is CASSLAGDKNQPQHF. The CDR3 nucleotides read TGTGCTAGCAGTCTAGCCGGAGACAAAAATCAGCCCCAGCATTTT.